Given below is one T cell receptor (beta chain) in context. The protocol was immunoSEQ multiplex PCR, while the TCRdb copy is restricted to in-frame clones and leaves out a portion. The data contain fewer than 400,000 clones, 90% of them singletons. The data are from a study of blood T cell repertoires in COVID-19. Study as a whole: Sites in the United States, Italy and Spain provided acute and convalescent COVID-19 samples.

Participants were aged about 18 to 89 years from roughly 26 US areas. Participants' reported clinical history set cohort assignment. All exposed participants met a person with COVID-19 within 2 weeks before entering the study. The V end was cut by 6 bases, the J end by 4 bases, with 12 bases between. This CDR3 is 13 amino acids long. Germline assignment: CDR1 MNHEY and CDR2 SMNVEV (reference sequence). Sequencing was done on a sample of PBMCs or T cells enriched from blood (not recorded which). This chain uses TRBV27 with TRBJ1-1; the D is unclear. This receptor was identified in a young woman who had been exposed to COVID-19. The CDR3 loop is CASSVRVGTEAFF. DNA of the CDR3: TGTGCCAGCAGCGTGAGGGTTGGCACTGAAGCTTTCTTT.